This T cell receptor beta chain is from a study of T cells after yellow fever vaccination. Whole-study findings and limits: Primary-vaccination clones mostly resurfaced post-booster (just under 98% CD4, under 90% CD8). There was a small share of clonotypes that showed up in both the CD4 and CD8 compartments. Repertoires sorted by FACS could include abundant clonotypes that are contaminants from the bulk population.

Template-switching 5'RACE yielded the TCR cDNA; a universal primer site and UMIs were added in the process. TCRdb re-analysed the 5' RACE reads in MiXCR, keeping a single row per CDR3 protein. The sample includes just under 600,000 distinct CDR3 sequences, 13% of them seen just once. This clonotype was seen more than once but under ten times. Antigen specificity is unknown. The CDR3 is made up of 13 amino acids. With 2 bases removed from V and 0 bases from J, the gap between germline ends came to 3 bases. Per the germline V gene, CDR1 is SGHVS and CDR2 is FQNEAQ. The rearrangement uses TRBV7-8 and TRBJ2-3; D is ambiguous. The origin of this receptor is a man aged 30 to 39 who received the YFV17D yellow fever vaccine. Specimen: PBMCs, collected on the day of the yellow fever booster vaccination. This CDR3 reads CASSLQSTDTQYF. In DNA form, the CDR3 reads TGTGCCAGCAGCTTACAGAGCACAGATACGCAGTATTTT.